The clone carrying this TCR beta chain was seen ten or more times. This sample is part of a study of read filtering for tumor transcriptome and immune sequencing. About the research overall: Among patients, some 17 were male and more than 12 female, aged about 45 to 80 (mean about 66). Per sample, TCR-region reads ranged about 3.5 to 11 million by IR-seq, 85 to 1273 by RNA-seq.

V was pared by 6 bases and J by 6 bases, with 11 bases of the junction left unmatched. The CDR3 runs 15 residues. CDR1 and CDR2 (germline): SNHLY, FYNNEI. From 300 to 400 ng of RNA, a library with molecular barcoded alpha/delta and beta/gamma adaptors was made. Via MiXCR, TCRdb re-called the reads, giving one row per CDR3 protein. The sample contains roughly 130,000 distinct CDR3 sequences, 10% to 15% of which appear only once. The rearrangement uses TRBV2 and TRBJ1-5, with 7 bases lining up with TRBD1. Sequenced material: a population of CD138-negative cells sorted from bone marrow. This TCR was recovered from a donor aged 40 or over with multiple myeloma. The CDR3, as DNA: TGTGCCAGCAGGAACCGGGACAGTGTAGGTCAGCCCCAGCATTTT. This translates into CASRNRDSVGQPQHF.